Below, 8 T cell receptor beta chains from the same sample are listed, as sequenced in a study of OX40 agonist ivuxolimab in advanced cancers. Sequencing used immunoSEQ multiplex PCR; TCRdb keeps in-frame clones, though not all of them. Altogether around 36,000 clones are present, roughly 87% being singletons, with the ten largest covering under 20%. Sequenced material: CD4+ or CD8+ T cells sorted from blood, taken in a trial of the OX40 agonist ivuxolimab. The receptors were gathered from an adult with an advanced solid tumor such as melanoma, head and neck, liver or kidney cancer.

The chain couples TRBV6-5 to TRBJ1-5; D not resolved. Trimming shortened V by 4 bases and J by 0 bases, and 7 bases separated the two germline ends. CDR1 and CDR2 (germline): MNHEY, SVGAGI. This CDR3 comprises 14 residues. CDR3 DNA: TGTGCCAGCAGTTCACCTAATAGCAATCAGCCCCAGCATTTT. Its protein product is CASSSPNSNQPQHF.

The CDR3: CASSFGDLTNEKLFF. In DNA, the CDR3 is TGTGCCAGCAGCTTCGGGGATTTAACTAATGAAAAACTGTTTTTT. The rearrangement uses TRBV11-2 and TRBJ1-4; D is ambiguous. There are 15 residues in the CDR3. Germline CDR1 and CDR2: SGHAT and FQNNGV. The V gene lost 3 bases and the J gene lost 1 base, with 9 bases spanning the gap. The variable domain in full, with the rest retrieved from reference TRBV11-2 and TRBJ1-4, is EAGVAQSPRYKIIEKRQSVAFWCNPISGHATLYWYQQILGQGPKLLIQFQNNGVVDDSQLPKDRFSAERLKGVDSTLKIQPAKLEDSAVYLCASSFGDLTNEKLFFGSGTQLSVL.

The rearrangement joins TRBV5-1 to TRBJ1-4; TRBD1 matches 8 bases. CDR1 and CDR2 from the germline V gene are SGHRS and YFSETQ. There are 16 residues in the CDR3. V gave up 0 bases and J gave up 3 bases; unmatched junction bases: 4. The CDR3 DNA follows: TGCGCCAGCAGCTTGGGAGACAGGGGAGCTAATGAAAAACTGTTTTTT. Its translation is CASSLGDRGANEKLFF.

The chain employs TRBV7-8 and TRBJ2-7, with D perhaps TRBD1 (5 bases). The germline V and J ends were trimmed by 3 bases and 4 bases, with 16 bases remaining between them. CDR3 length equals 15 residues. In germline, CDR1 is SGHVS, CDR2 FQNEAQ. The CDR3 DNA is TGTGCCAGCAGCTTCGGTAGCAGGGCGAATTACGAGCAGTACTTC. Its protein is CASSFGSRANYEQYF. Using reference TRBV7-8 and TRBJ2-7 for the parts outside the CDR3, the full variable domain is GAGVSQSPRYKVAKRGQDVALRCDPISGHVSLFWYQQALGQGPEFLTYFQNEAQLDKSGLPSDRFFAERPEGSVSTLKIQRTQQEDSAVYLCASSFGSRANYEQYFGPGTRLTVT.

The chain has TRBV14 and TRBJ2-7; 10 bases are shared with TRBD1. The CDR3 runs to 15 residues. V dropped 1 base and J dropped 2; count of bases not matched to a gene: 2. Germline V lookup: CDR1 SGHDN, CDR2 FVKESK. DNA for the CDR3: TGTGCCAGCAGCCAAGGGGGGACAGGGGCCTACGAGCAGTACTTC. Its protein product is CASSQGGTGAYEQYF. The full variable domain, in which reference TRBV14 and TRBJ2-7 provide the parts outside the CDR3, is EAGVTQFPSHSVIEKGQTVTLRCDPISGHDNLYWYRRVMGKEIKFLLHFVKESKQDESGMPNNRFLAERTGGTYSTLKVQPAELEDSGVYFCASSQGGTGAYEQYFGPGTRLTVT.

This sequence joins TRBV29-1 and TRBJ1-2; D is uncertain. V lost 5 bases and J 5 bases, leaving 12 bases between the germline ends. Germline CDR1 reads SQVTM; CDR2 reads ANQGSEA. The CDR3 runs 12 residues. CDR3 protein: CSVPGKGYGYTF. The DNA of the CDR3 is TGCAGCGTTCCGGGAAAAGGGTATGGCTACACCTTC.

The rearrangement links TRBV6-1 to TRBJ2-7, with no clear D. CDR1 is MNHNS and CDR2 is SASEGT in the germline V gene. This CDR3 spans 15 amino acids. Trimming pared 7 bases from V and 0 bases from J, leaving 16 bases between. The CDR3 region is CASTSKVTSSYEQYF. CDR3 in DNA: TGTGCCAGCACCTCCAAGGTCACTTCCTCCTACGAGCAGTACTTC.

This clone showed up just once. The chain uses TRBV27 and TRBJ2-3; 11 nucleotides align to TRBD1. V trimming: 3 bases; J trimming: 11 bases; junction bases outside the gene matches: 7. Germline loops: CDR1 MNHEY, CDR2 SMNVEV (reference sequence). The CDR3 totals 14 residues. CDR3 bases: TGTGCCAGCAGTTTCACCGGGACAGGGGGGATGCAGTATTTT. Translation: CASSFTGTGGMQYF.